Shown below are 3 T cell receptor beta chains from a single sample sequenced in a study of blood T cell repertoires in COVID-19. Some clones are missing from TCRdb's copy, which holds only in-frame ones; the method was immunoSEQ multiplex PCR. The sample includes hundreds of thousands of clones, roughly 89% of them seen just once. Specimen: PBMCs or T cells enriched from blood (not recorded which). These TCRs come from a man in his 60s who had recovered from COVID-19.

The rearrangement uses TRBV6-5 and TRBJ2-7, with 10 nucleotides matching TRBD2. The CDR3 contains 14 residues. J gave up 5 bases and V 10 bases, and 11 bases lay outside the gene matches. The V gene's germline CDR1 is MNHEY and CDR2 SVGAGI. DNA for the CDR3: TGTGCCACCGGGCTAGCGGGAGCAATGGACGAGCAGTACTTC. The encoded protein is CATGLAGAMDEQYF.

Only one count was recorded for this clone. The CDR3 loop reads CASSLARQGATNTEAFF. For the CDR3, the DNA is TGCGCCAGCAGCTTGGCCAGACAGGGGGCTACGAACACTGAAGCTTTCTTT. V and J are TRBV5-1 and TRBJ1-1, with 10 nucleotides matching TRBD1. V shed 0 bases and J 1 base; nucleotides not matched to a gene: 6. CDR1 and CDR2 from the germline V gene are SGHRS and YFSETQ. The CDR3 loop spans 17 amino acids.

This chain uses TRBV4-2 with TRBJ1-4; D is unresolved. Trimming cost V 3 bases and J 0 bases, with 11 bases left between them. This CDR3 region has 16 residues. The germline V gene has CDR1 LGHNA and CDR2 YNFKEQ. CDR3 nucleotides: TGTGCCAGCAGCCAGCGGGATTTTGCAACTAATGAAAAACTGTTTTTT. Its translation: CASSQRDFATNEKLFF.